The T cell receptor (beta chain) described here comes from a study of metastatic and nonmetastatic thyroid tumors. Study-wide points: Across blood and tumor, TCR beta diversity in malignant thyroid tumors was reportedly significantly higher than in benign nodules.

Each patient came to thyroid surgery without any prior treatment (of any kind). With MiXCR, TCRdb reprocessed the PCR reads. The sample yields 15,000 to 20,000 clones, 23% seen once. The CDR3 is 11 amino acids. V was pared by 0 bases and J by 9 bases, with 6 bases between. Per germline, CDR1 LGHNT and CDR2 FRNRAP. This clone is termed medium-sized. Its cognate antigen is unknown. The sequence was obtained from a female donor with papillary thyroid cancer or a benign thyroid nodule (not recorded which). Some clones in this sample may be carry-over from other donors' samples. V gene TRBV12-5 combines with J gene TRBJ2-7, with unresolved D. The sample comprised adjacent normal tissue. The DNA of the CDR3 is TGTGCTAGTGGTTTGGTAGAAAGGCAGTACTTC. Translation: CASGLVERQYF.